The 9 T cell receptor beta chains in this list originate from one sample, sequenced in a study of blood T cell repertoires in COVID-19. The repertoire was sequenced with immunoSEQ multiplex PCR; TCRdb's copy has only in-frame clones and lacks some. The sample records around 160,000 clones, around four fifths being singletons. The sequencing sample was made of peripheral blood. Receptors originate from a middle-aged woman with active or convalescent COVID-19.

This clone was picked up a small number of times. The gene calls are TRBV7-6 and TRBJ2-7; TRBD2 aligns across 15 bases. The CDR3 consists of 18 residues. V lost 5 bases and J lost 2; bases outside the gene matches: 10. Germline CDR1 SGHVS, CDR2 FNYEAQ. For the CDR3, the DNA is TGTGCCAGCAGCCATCGGACTAGCGGGGGGGCCAAGCCCTACGAGCAGTACTTC. Amino acid sequence: CASSHRTSGGAKPYEQYF.

This chain uses TRBV2 with TRBJ1-4; D may be TRBD1 (6 bases). The CDR3 is 16 residues long. V was shortened by 5 bases and J by 5 bases, with 18 bases between the two germline ends. In germline, CDR1 is SNHLY, CDR2 FYNNEI. As DNA, the CDR3 is TGTGCCAGCAGTAGGCAGGGGATCGGGCCCAATGAAAAACTGTTTTTT. Its translation is CASSRQGIGPNEKLFF.

The chain links TRBV11-2 to TRBJ2-2, with D possibly matching TRBD2 (6 bases). CDR3 length: 15 amino acids. Germline loops: CDR1 SGHAT, CDR2 FQNNGV. The V end lost 5 bases, the J end lost 2 bases, and 12 bases lay between the germline ends. This CDR3 reads CASSLGGGNTGELFF. The DNA of the CDR3 is TGTGCCAGCAGCCTGGGGGGAGGTAACACCGGGGAGCTGTTTTTT.

V usage is TRBV27 and J usage is TRBJ1-3, with a possible D match to TRBD1 (6 bases). Germline CDR1 MNHEY, CDR2 SMNVEV (reference sequence). This CDR3 is 16 amino acids long. V lost 1 base, J lost 2 bases, and 12 bases lay in between. CDR3 protein: CASSLFGGETGNTIYF. As DNA, the CDR3 is TGTGCCAGCAGTTTATTTGGGGGCGAAACTGGAAACACCATATATTTT.

The V and J genes are TRBV28 and TRBJ1-2; 10 bases fit TRBD1. This CDR3 is 15 amino acids long. Germline V gives CDR1 MDHEN, CDR2 SYDVKM. V shed 3 bases and J 2 bases; nucleotides not matched to a gene: 3. CDR3 sequence (DNA): TGTGCCAGCAGTTTTCAGGACAGGGGGAACTATGGCTACACCTTC. Residues: CASSFQDRGNYGYTF.

The rearrangement joins TRBV29-1 to TRBJ2-5, with TRBD1 matching 10 bases. The CDR3 is made up of 14 amino acids. Germline V CDR1 and CDR2: SQVTM, ANQGSEA. The V and J ends lost 7 bases and 5 bases, in that order; junction bases with no gene match: 10. CDR3 amino acids: CSALDRGRGETQYF. CDR3 bases: TGCAGCGCCCTTGACAGGGGGCGCGGGGAGACCCAGTACTTC.

CDR3 nucleotides: TGCGCCAGCAGCTTGGCCGGGACAGGGGGATTGAATTCACCCCTCCACTTT. Its translation: CASSLAGTGGLNSPLHF. V usage is TRBV5-1 and J usage is TRBJ1-6; 11 bases map to TRBD1. Germline V gene lookup returns CDR1 SGHRS and CDR2 YFSETQ. The V gene end was trimmed by 0 bases and the J gene end by 7 bases; junction bases not matched to a gene: 6. This CDR3 is built from 17 residues.

The V call is TRBV5-1, the J call TRBJ2-5; possibly TRBD2 for D (5 bases). Germline values: CDR1 SGHRS, CDR2 YFSETQ. CDR3 size: 14 residues. Between the trimmed V and J ends, which lost 6 bases and 1 base, there was a span of 13 bases. CDR3 in DNA: TGCGCCAGCATTCGGGGAGAGTTCCAAGAGACCCAGTACTTC. It codes for CASIRGEFQETQYF.

The genes are TRBV7-2 and TRBJ2-1, with TRBD2 identical over 15 bases. This CDR3 has 16 residues. The germline CDR1 and CDR2 sequences are SGHTA and FQGNSA. With 3 bases clipped from V and 7 bases from J, the junction kept 4 bases outside the gene matches. The CDR3 loop reads CASSFAGTSGGNEQFF. The DNA for the CDR3 is TGTGCCAGCAGCTTCGCCGGGACTAGCGGGGGGAATGAGCAGTTCTTC.